A selection of T cell receptor beta chains follows, all from one sample in a study of blood T cell repertoires in COVID-19. Libraries were prepared by immunoSEQ multiplex PCR; TCRdb keeps only in-frame clonotypes and omits some of them. Among under 200,000 clones listed, approximately 80% were seen once. Sequenced input: peripheral blood. The receptors were gathered from an elderly woman with active or convalescent COVID-19. The CDR3 runs from the conserved cysteine through the conserved F or W. The D gene is left open where the match is weak. The listing skips clone size in some rows; elsewhere it reads once, few, many or a size class.

J gene,V gene,clone size,D gene,CDR3 protein,CDR3 DNA
TRBJ1-5,TRBV14,once,-,CASSQDVGVPQHF,TGTGCCAGCAGCCAAGATGTAGGGGTGCCCCAGCATTTT
TRBJ2-7,TRBV6-2/TRBV6-3,-,TRBD2,CASSYSNGGAYEQYF,TGTGCCAGCAGTTACTCGAATGGGGGGGCCTACGAGCAGTACTTC
TRBJ2-2,TRBV10-2,-,-,CASSEQITGELFF,TGCGCCAGCAGTGAGCAAATTACCGGGGAGCTGTTTTTT
TRBJ1-6,TRBV6-6,-,-,CASSADFGNSPLHF,TGTGCCAGCAGCGCGGACTTCGGGAATTCACCCCTCCACTTT
TRBJ1-1,TRBV5-1,few,-,CASSFDSHTEAFF,TGCGCCAGCAGCTTCGACAGTCACACTGAAGCTTTCTTT
TRBJ1-2,TRBV5-8,-,-,CASSLLQSLNYGYTF,TGTGCCAGCAGCTTGCTACAGTCCCTTAACTATGGCTACACCTTC
TRBJ2-7,TRBV25-1,-,-,CASRTTMGLGEQYF,TGTGCCAGCAGAACTACGATGGGGCTCGGCGAGCAGTACTTC
TRBJ2-4,TRBV12-3/TRBV12-4,-,TRBD1,CASRLGQGDIQYF,TGTGCCAGCAGGCTCGGACAGGGGGACATTCAGTACTTC
TRBJ2-1,TRBV19,-,-,CASSTTGNEQFF,TGTGCCAGTAGTACCACAGGGAATGAGCAGTTCTTC
TRBJ1-1,TRBV6-5,-,-,CASSYNGNTEAFF,TGTGCCAGCAGTTACAACGGTAACACTGAAGCTTTCTTT
TRBJ2-3,TRBV6-2/TRBV6-3,-,TRBD1,CASSYGRTGPSDTQYF,TGTGCCAGCAGTTACGGTCGGACAGGGCCCTCAGATACGCAGTATTTT
TRBJ1-3,TRBV11-2,-,-,CASSLGAWGAGGNTIYF,TGTGCCAGCAGCTTAGGAGCTTGGGGCGCCGGTGGAAACACCATATATTTT
TRBJ1-2,TRBV19,few,-,CASSIRDTSGYTF,TGTGCCAGTAGTATAAGGGACACCTCTGGCTACACCTTC
TRBJ2-5,TRBV7-2,-,TRBD1,CASSPDRGGETQYF,TGTGCCAGCAGCCCGGACAGGGGGGGAGAGACCCAGTACTTC
TRBJ1-3,TRBV7-3,-,-,CASSSRGDSGNTIYF,TGTGCCAGCAGTTCCCGCGGAGACTCTGGAAACACCATATATTTT
TRBJ2-1,TRBV4-1,-,TRBD2,CASSQGSSGGSNNEQFF,TGCGCCAGCAGCCAGGGCTCTAGCGGGGGGTCCAACAATGAGCAGTTCTTC
TRBJ1-5,TRBV19,-,-,CASSIGQVSNQPQHF,TGTGCCAGTAGTATTGGGCAGGTTAGCAATCAGCCCCAGCATTTT
TRBJ1-1,TRBV18,-,TRBD1,CASSPKGAVTEAFF,TGTGCCAGCTCACCAAAGGGGGCAGTCACTGAAGCTTTCTTT
TRBJ1-1,TRBV3-1/TRBV3-2,few,TRBD1,CASSQPPGQREAFF,TGTGCCAGCAGCCAGCCCCCGGGACAGAGAGAAGCTTTCTTT
TRBJ2-5,TRBV4-1,once,TRBD2,CASGMGGEQETQYF,TGCGCCAGCGGGATGGGAGGGGAACAAGAGACCCAGTACTTC
TRBJ1-5,TRBV9,-,TRBD1,CASSPRGQDRGPQHF,TGTGCCAGCAGCCCGAGGGGACAGGACAGGGGGCCCCAGCATTTT
TRBJ2-7,TRBV5-1,-,TRBD2,CASSSSLADSYEQYF,TGCGCCAGCAGCTCCTCACTAGCGGACTCCTACGAGCAGTACTTC
TRBJ2-1,TRBV6-4,-,-,CASSEGGEPGNEQFF,TGTGCCAGCAGTGAAGGCGGGGAGCCTGGCAATGAGCAGTTCTTC
TRBJ2-5,TRBV11-2,-,TRBD1,CASSLAGTGAQETQYF,TGTGCCAGCAGCTTAGCCGGGACAGGGGCGCAAGAGACCCAGTACTTC
TRBJ2-7,TRBV7-2,many,-,CASSLRDSTYEQYF,TGTGCCAGCAGCTTAAGGGACTCCACCTACGAGCAGTACTTC
TRBJ2-5,TRBV5-1,-,-,CASSLGAGRETQYF,TGCGCCAGCAGCTTGGGGGCAGGGCGAGAGACCCAGTACTTC
TRBJ1-2,TRBV18,few,TRBD1,CASSPQPSWTGGVGGYTF,TGTGCCAGCTCACCACAACCCTCTTGGACAGGGGGAGTTGGGGGCTACACCTTC
TRBJ2-2,TRBV6-2/TRBV6-3,-,-,CASSYSIYRADTGELFF,TGTGCCAGCAGTTACTCGATTTACAGGGCTGACACCGGGGAGCTGTTTTTT
TRBJ1-2,TRBV4-1,-,-,CASSQDVTTANYGYTF,TGCGCCAGCAGCCAAGACGTCACGACTGCTAACTATGGCTACACCTTC
TRBJ1-6,TRBV29-1,-,TRBD1,CSVSTGADSPLHF,TGCAGCGTATCGACAGGGGCGGATTCACCCCTCCACTTT
TRBJ2-7,TRBV6-5,-,-,CASPEEGTYEQYF,TGTGCCAGCCCCGAGGAGGGTACCTACGAGCAGTACTTC
TRBJ2-7,TRBV21-1,few,-,CASSKEPYEQYF,TGTGCCAGCAGCAAAGAGCCCTACGAGCAGTACTTC
TRBJ1-5,TRBV19,-,TRBD1,CASRDRGNHQPQHF,TGTGCCAGTCGAGACAGGGGAAACCATCAGCCCCAGCATTTT
TRBJ1-1,TRBV10-2,-,-,CASSESVNTEAFF,TGCGCCAGCAGTGAGAGCGTCAACACTGAAGCTTTCTTT
TRBJ2-1,TRBV3-1/TRBV3-2,-,TRBD1,CASSHETGGSNEQFF,TGTGCCAGCAGCCATGAGACAGGGGGATCCAATGAGCAGTTCTTC
TRBJ1-1,TRBV6-4,-,-,CASSDSGTPSEAFF,TGTGCCAGCAGTGATTCCGGGACACCGTCTGAAGCTTTCTTT
TRBJ1-4,TRBV7-2,once,TRBD1,CASSFTGGGNEKLFF,TGTGCCAGCAGTTTTACAGGGGGTGGTAATGAAAAACTGTTTTTT